Below are 30 T cell receptor beta chains sequenced from a single sample in a study of blood T cell repertoires in COVID-19. Sequenced by immunoSEQ multiplex PCR; TCRdb stores in-frame clones only, minus some. The table lists about 370,000 clones, roughly 90% of them singletons, with approximately 3% in the top ten. Sequencing was performed on peripheral blood. The receptor source for this set is a woman in her 30s with COVID-19, enrolled during active disease.

The chain carries TRBV2 and TRBJ2-3; possibly TRBD1 for D (6 bases). The CDR3 is 13 amino acids. V was shortened by 3 bases and J by 5 bases, with 9 bases between the two germline ends. CDR1 and CDR2 (germline): SNHLY, FYNNEI. The CDR3: CASSDVTGDTQYF. In DNA form, the CDR3 reads TGTGCCAGCAGTGATGTGACAGGAGATACGCAGTATTTT.

This chain joins TRBV5-4 and TRBJ2-7; 7 bases map to TRBD1. Germline V gene lookup returns CDR1 SGHNT and CDR2 YYREEE (reference sequence). The CDR3 totals 17 residues. V was pared by 4 bases and J by 2 bases, with 15 bases of the junction left unmatched. The CDR3 bases are TGTGCCAGCAGCCCCACTAAACTGGACAGGCCCCCCTACGAGCAGTACTTC. Its protein is CASSPTKLDRPPYEQYF.

This chain links TRBV13 with TRBJ2-7; the D gene is possibly TRBD1 (6 bases). The germline V gene has CDR1 PRHDT and CDR2 FYEKMQ (reference sequence). The CDR3 is made up of 13 amino acids. The ends were cut back, 4 bases at V and 1 base at J, with 8 bases in the middle. The CDR3 loop is CASSSTGSYEQYF. In DNA form, the CDR3 reads TGTGCCAGCAGCTCGACAGGTTCCTACGAGCAGTACTTC.

This clone was seen just once. The chain uses TRBV2 and TRBJ2-7; D may be TRBD1 (6 bases). CDR1 SNHLY and CDR2 FYNNEI come from the germline V gene. Trimming left V 2 bases short and J 0 bases short, with 11 bases between. The CDR3 sequence is 15 residues long. The CDR3 loop reads CASSELDRFSYEQYV. CDR3 DNA sequence: TGTGCCAGCAGTGAATTGGACAGATTCTCCTACGAGCAGTACGTC.

The count of this clone is one. The chain carries TRBV5-4 and TRBJ2-2, with 7 bases fitting TRBD2. There are 16 residues in the CDR3. Germline V gene data show CDR1 as SGHNT and CDR2 as YYREEE (reference sequence). V trimming: 4 bases; J trimming: 2 bases; junction bases outside the gene matches: 8. The CDR3 DNA reads TGTGCCAGCAGCCCTGGGAGGGGCCCTAACACCGGGGAGCTGTTTTTT. Encoded protein: CASSPGRGPNTGELFF.

The J gene is TRBJ2-1, the V gene TRBV27; a weak D match, TRBD1 (5 bases). The V and J ends lost 0 bases and 10 bases respectively, with 13 bases between them. Germline CDR1 and CDR2: MNHEY and SMNVEV (reference sequence). CDR3 size: 14 residues. The CDR3 sequence is CASSLSLQAREQFF. The CDR3 DNA reads TGTGCCAGCAGTTTATCGCTACAGGCCCGCGAGCAGTTCTTC.

The chain recombines TRBV6-4 with TRBJ2-7; TRBD2 agrees at 13 bases. Germline CDR1 MRHNA, CDR2 SNTAGT. The trim removed 5 bases at V and 2 bases at J, leaving 3 bases unmatched. This CDR3 has 15 amino acids. The CDR3 here is CASSFTSGRAYEQYV. The CDR3 bases are TGTGCCAGCAGTTTTACTAGCGGGAGGGCCTACGAGCAGTACGTC.

This chain connects TRBV6-5 to TRBJ2-7; no firm D call. CDR1 is MNHEY and CDR2 is SVGAGI in the germline V gene. CDR3 length: 12 residues. The V end lost 1 base, the J end lost 6 bases, and 7 bases lay between the germline ends. The CDR3 loop is CASSYFGSEQYF. CDR3 nucleotides: TGTGCCAGCAGTTACTTCGGGTCCGAGCAGTACTTC.

The gene calls are TRBV27 and TRBJ2-7; 10 nucleotides align to TRBD2. J gave up 3 bases and V 4 bases, and 12 bases lay outside the gene matches. This CDR3 is 17 amino acids long. In germline, CDR1 is MNHEY, CDR2 SMNVEV (reference sequence). The CDR3 bases are TGTGCCAGCAGTTCTCCGAAACAGCGGGGGGGTCTCTACGAGCAGTACTTC. Its translation: CASSSPKQRGGLYEQYF.

This clone was recorded a few times. The gene calls are TRBV4-3 and TRBJ2-7, with D possibly TRBD1 on 5 matching bases. V was shortened by 0 bases and J by 6 bases, with 15 bases between the two germline ends. This CDR3 spans 15 amino acids. Per germline, CDR1 LGHNA and CDR2 YSLEER. CDR3 in DNA: TGCGCCAGCAGCCAAGATCGGAACAGGAAGAGCGAGCAGTACTTC. Its protein product is CASSQDRNRKSEQYF.

The chain recombines TRBV28 with TRBJ1-5; perhaps TRBD1 as D (5 bases). The CDR3 is made up of 14 amino acids. Germline V gene sequence: CDR1 MDHEN, CDR2 SYDVKM. V was shortened by 2 bases and J by 6 bases, with 11 bases between the two germline ends. CDR3 sequence: CASSLGQGSQPQHF. The CDR3 DNA is TGTGCCAGCAGTTTAGGGCAGGGAAGTCAGCCCCAGCATTTT. Complete variable domain (other parts from reference TRBV28 and TRBJ1-5): DVKVTQSSRYLVKRTGEKVFLECVQDMDHENMFWYRQDPGLGLRLIYFSYDVKMKEKGDIPEGYSVSREKKERFSLILESASTNQTSMYLCASSLGQGSQPQHFGDGTRLSIL.

V and J are TRBV7-8 and TRBJ2-3; 9 nucleotides align to TRBD2. The V segment lost 5 bases and the J segment 2 bases; nucleotides outside the gene matches: 5. Germline CDR1 is SGHVS and CDR2 is FQNEAQ. This CDR3 contains 15 residues. The CDR3 here is CASSTRGGLTDTQYF. CDR3 nucleotides: TGTGCCAGCAGCACGCGGGGGGGACTCACAGATACGCAGTATTTT.

V is TRBV7-8 and J is TRBJ2-7, with 8 bases fitting TRBD1. Per germline, CDR1 SGHVS and CDR2 FQNEAQ. The CDR3 covers 15 residues. With V trimmed by 0 bases and J by 4 bases, 5 bases remained unmatched. CDR3 bases: TGTGCCAGCAGCTTAGCCCAGGACAGGGTTTACGAGCAGTACGTC. Translation gives CASSLAQDRVYEQYV.

This sequence joins TRBV28 and TRBJ1-2; D unclear. Germline CDR1 is MDHEN and CDR2 is SYDVKM. The V gene lost 3 bases and the J gene lost 4 bases, with 15 bases spanning the gap. The length of the CDR3 is 15 residues. CDR3 in DNA: TGTGCCAGCAGTTTCCCATTCCTCCGGGGCTATGGCTACACCTTC. This translates into CASSFPFLRGYGYTF.

The chain employs TRBV28 and TRBJ2-7; the match to TRBD2 covers 10 bases. Unmatched junction bases numbered 11, after V lost 5 bases and J lost 7 bases. CDR1 is MDHEN, CDR2 SYDVKM, per germline. This CDR3 comprises 15 residues. The CDR3 DNA sequence: TGTGCCAGCAGTAAGGGCACTAGCGGGGCTCGTGAGCAGTACTTC. Translating gives CASSKGTSGAREQYF. Using reference TRBV28 and TRBJ2-7 for the parts outside the CDR3, the full variable domain is DVKVTQSSRYLVKRTGEKVFLECVQDMDHENMFWYRQDPGLGLRLIYFSYDVKMKEKGDIPEGYSVSREKKERFSLILESASTNQTSMYLCASSKGTSGAREQYFGPGTRLTVT.

The V and J genes are TRBV5-6 and TRBJ2-4; TRBD1 aligns across 8 bases. The V gene end was trimmed by 3 bases and the J gene end by 6 bases; junction bases not matched to a gene: 5. CDR1 and CDR2 (germline): SGHDT, YYEEEE. The CDR3 runs to 14 residues. The CDR3, as DNA: TGTGCCAGCAGCTACCGAGACAGGGGAAACATTCAGTACTTC. Translating it yields CASSYRDRGNIQYF.

V usage is TRBV6-2 or TRBV6-3 and J usage is TRBJ2-7; 8 positions match TRBD1. The germline V gene has CDR1 MNHEY and CDR2 SVGEGT. The CDR3 has 12 amino acids. Losses at the gene ends were 2 bases for V and 6 bases for J; bases not matched to a gene: 0. The CDR3 sequence: CASSYDRGEQYF. CDR3 in DNA: TGTGCCAGCAGTTACGACAGGGGCGAGCAGTACTTC.

V is TRBV2 and J is TRBJ2-2; D remains ambiguous. V was clipped by 4 bases and J by 0 bases, with 9 bases between them. Germline assignment: CDR1 SNHLY and CDR2 FYNNEI. This CDR3 is 15 amino acids long. The CDR3 region has the DNA TGTGCCAGCAGTGGGAGCAACGCGAACACCGGGGAGCTGTTTTTT. Its protein product is CASSGSNANTGELFF.

This clone has only a few counts. Different DNA sequences within this sample yield the same CDR3. The chain joins TRBV19 to TRBJ1-5; 11 bases fit TRBD1. V was pared by 3 bases and J by 7 bases, with 5 bases of the junction left unmatched. This CDR3 is built from 15 residues. Germline V gene sequence: CDR1 LNHDA, CDR2 SQIVND (reference sequence). CDR3 bases: TGTGCCAGTAGTATCAGGACAGGGGGCGGACAGCCCCAGCATTTT. It translates to CASSIRTGGGQPQHF.

The J gene is TRBJ2-3, the V gene TRBV29-1; maybe TRBD2 (6 bases). V shed 4 bases and J shed 2 bases, with 16 bases lying between them. The CDR3 has 15 residues. Germline V lookup: CDR1 SQVTM, CDR2 ANQGSEA. In DNA form, the CDR3 reads TGCAGCGTTGGTTTCCGGGGACTTGACACAGATACGCAGTATTTT. Protein: CSVGFRGLDTDTQYF.

This clone was found once. The chain uses TRBV11-2 and TRBJ2-5; 8 bases map to TRBD2. The ends lost 5 bases at V and 1 base at J; junction bases unmatched: 6. Germline lookup yields CDR1 SGHAT and CDR2 FQNNGV. The length of the CDR3 is 15 residues. The CDR3 here is CASSNLLAAQETQYF. CDR3 DNA sequence: TGTGCCAGCAGCAACTTACTAGCGGCCCAAGAGACCCAGTACTTC.

The V call is TRBV5-6, the J call TRBJ1-5, with 10 bases that match TRBD1. This CDR3 spans 16 amino acids. Germline CDR1 reads SGHDT; CDR2 reads YYEEEE. Trimming at V came to 4 bases and at J to 5 bases, leaving 9 bases not matched to a gene. CDR3: CASSHSQTGGYQPQHF. The CDR3 nucleotides are TGTGCCAGCAGCCATTCTCAGACAGGGGGCTATCAGCCCCAGCATTTT.

This chain joins TRBV30 and TRBJ1-4; D remains unclear. This CDR3 is 12 amino acids long. The ends were cut back, 1 base at V and 4 bases at J, with 4 bases in the middle. Germline CDR1 reads GTSNPN; CDR2 reads SVGIG (reference sequence). CDR3 DNA: TGTGCCTGGAGTGCTCGTAATGAAAAACTGTTTTTT. Its protein is CAWSARNEKLFF.

The chain uses TRBV9 and TRBJ1-2, with unresolved D. From germline, CDR1 is SGDLS and CDR2 YYNGEE. Trimming removed 4 bases from V and 6 bases from J, with 10 bases in between. The length of the CDR3 is 12 residues. In DNA, the CDR3 is TGTGCCAGCAGCCGTAGAGGCGATGGCTACACCTTC. Its protein product is CASSRRGDGYTF.

This clone has a single count. The chain is built from TRBV3-1 (or the pseudogene TRBV3-2) and TRBJ1-4; weak D call: TRBD1 (6 bases). The CDR3 has 14 residues. Trimming took off 4 bases at V and 3 bases at J, with 9 bases between the two ends. The V gene's germline CDR1 is LGHDT and CDR2 YNNKEL (reference sequence). In DNA form, the CDR3 reads TGTGCCAGCAGCCCGGGGGGCCCTAATGAAAAACTGTTTTTT. Encoded protein: CASSPGGPNEKLFF.

This clone occurred a few times. The rearrangement uses TRBV12-3 or TRBV12-4 and TRBJ1-1; unclear D gene. The CDR3 totals 13 residues. V was clipped by 4 bases and J by 1 base, with 7 bases between them. The CDR3 nucleotides read TGTGCCAGCAGTTACTATCGGAACACTGAAGCTTTCTTT. Its translation: CASSYYRNTEAFF.

The chain employs TRBV9 and TRBJ2-3, with D possibly TRBD1 on 6 matching bases. Trimming shortened V by 3 bases and J by 10 bases, and 9 bases separated the two germline ends. CDR1 is SGDLS, CDR2 YYNGEE, per germline. CDR3 length equals 11 residues. Here the CDR3 reads CASSDQGPQYF. DNA for the CDR3: TGTGCCAGCAGCGACCAGGGGCCGCAGTATTTT. The entire variable domain, with the rest obtained from reference TRBV9 and TRBJ2-3, is as follows: DSGVTQTPKHLITATGQRVTLRCSPRSGDLSVYWYQQSLDQGLQFLIQYYNGEERAKGNILERFSAQQFPDLHSELNLSSLELGDSALYFCASSDQGPQYFGPGTRLTVL.

The chain uses TRBV7-9 and TRBJ2-3; D call uncertain. V lost 1 base to trimming and J lost 2 bases, with 7 bases between them. The CDR3 is 14 residues long. Germline V gene lookup returns CDR1 SEHNR and CDR2 FQNEAQ (reference sequence). CDR3 sequence: CASSLGDSTDTQYF. CDR3 coding DNA: TGTGCCAGCAGCTTAGGAGACTCCACAGATACGCAGTATTTT.

The V and J genes are TRBV2 and TRBJ2-3, with 8 bases that match TRBD1. The CDR3 length is 16 residues. Looked up from germline, CDR1 is SNHLY and CDR2 is FYNNEI. J was trimmed by 3 bases and V by 8 bases; bases with no gene match: 13. The CDR3 bases are TGTGCCAGCGAGGTGGGGGCAGGGGGCGCGACAGATACGCAGTATTTT. Amino acid sequence: CASEVGAGGATDTQYF.

The chain links TRBV13 to TRBJ2-3; 7 bases align to TRBD2. J lost 3 bases, V lost 1 base, and 7 bases had no gene match. Germline loops: CDR1 PRHDT, CDR2 FYEKMQ (reference sequence). CDR3 length equals 16 residues. The chain's CDR3 is CASSLEGWGGTDTQYF. Here the CDR3 DNA reads TGTGCCAGCAGCTTAGAAGGGTGGGGGGGGACAGATACGCAGTATTTT.